The clone carrying this T cell receptor (beta chain) has more than one count but fewer than ten. Its target is unknown. CDR3 length: 14 residues. V shed 8 bases and J 6 bases; nucleotides not matched to a gene: 10. The V gene's germline CDR1 is MGHDK and CDR2 SYGVNS. This specimen comes from a study of cytomegalovirus exposure and HLA in healthy donors. Across the study: About 85 million unique TCR sequences came from HLA-typed donors in an early release. Findings and caveats of the study: Accounts indicate the classifier identified cytomegalovirus status with strong specificity and sensitivity. According to the study, 150 to 200 TCR beta chains were cytomegalovirus-associated. In a later analysis, at a false discovery rate of 0.05, under 20,000 TCR beta sequences were associated with HLA alleles.

PCR used 60 Vbeta primers and 13 Jbeta primers. TCRdb keeps only in-frame clones here, not all; method: immunoSEQ multiplex PCR. The sample has some 20,000 clones; 65% to 75% are singletons. This chain links TRBV25-1 with TRBJ1-1; 9 bases map to TRBD1. The TCR sequence derives from a man between 18 and 29 years old in good health and CMV-seronegative. Sequencing was done on a sample of PBMCs. CDR3 sequence (DNA): TGTGCCAGCGGGGGAACAGGGGGCATGGCTGAAGCTTTCTTT. Protein sequence: CASGGTGGMAEAFF.